This T cell receptor beta chain was captured by sequencing in a study of cytomegalovirus exposure and HLA in healthy donors. Only a few counts were recorded for this clone. CDR3 length: 15 residues. V trimming: 1 base; J trimming: 0 bases; junction bases outside the gene matches: 1. The germline CDR1 and CDR2 sequences are SGHTA and FQGNSA. The PCR contained 60 Vbeta and 13 Jbeta primers. Sequencing used immunoSEQ multiplex PCR; TCRdb keeps in-frame clones, though not all of them. The table has around 130,000 clones, less than 80% seen once. The source of this sequence is a man aged 35 to 55 in good health and CMV-seropositive. The material sequenced was PBMCs. This chain uses TRBV7-2 with TRBJ2-7; 9 bases line up with TRBD2. CDR3 protein: CASSLGAGGSYEQYF. For the CDR3, the DNA is TGTGCCAGCAGCTTAGGAGCGGGAGGCTCCTACGAGCAGTACTTC.